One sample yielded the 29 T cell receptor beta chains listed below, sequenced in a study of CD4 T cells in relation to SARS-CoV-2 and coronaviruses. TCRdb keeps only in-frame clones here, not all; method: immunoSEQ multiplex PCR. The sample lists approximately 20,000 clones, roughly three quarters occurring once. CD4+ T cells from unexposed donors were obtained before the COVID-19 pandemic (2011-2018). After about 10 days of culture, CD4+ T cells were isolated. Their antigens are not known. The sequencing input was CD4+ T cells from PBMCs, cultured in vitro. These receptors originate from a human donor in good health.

The CDR3 region is CATSGSGTTDTQYF. The CDR3 DNA sequence: TGTGCCACCAGTGGTTCAGGAACCACAGATACGCAGTATTTT. The J gene is TRBJ2-3, the V gene TRBV24-1; no definite D call. The V gene's germline CDR1 is KGHDR and CDR2 SFDVKD. The V end was cut by 5 bases, the J end by 2 bases, with 10 bases between. The CDR3 length is 14 residues.

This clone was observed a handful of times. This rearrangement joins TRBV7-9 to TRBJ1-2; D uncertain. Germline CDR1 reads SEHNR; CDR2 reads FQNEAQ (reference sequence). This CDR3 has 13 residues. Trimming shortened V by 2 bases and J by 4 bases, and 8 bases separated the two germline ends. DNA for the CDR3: TGTGCCAGCAGCTTAAAAACTGGCTATGGCTACACCTTC. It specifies CASSLKTGYGYTF.

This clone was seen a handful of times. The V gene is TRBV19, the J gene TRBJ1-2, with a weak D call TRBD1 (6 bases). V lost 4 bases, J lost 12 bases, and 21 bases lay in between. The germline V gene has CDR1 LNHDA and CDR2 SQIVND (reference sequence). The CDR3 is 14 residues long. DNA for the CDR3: TGTGCCAGTAGTACACGAGGACAGTTGGAGGGGGACACCTTC. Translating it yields CASSTRGQLEGDTF.

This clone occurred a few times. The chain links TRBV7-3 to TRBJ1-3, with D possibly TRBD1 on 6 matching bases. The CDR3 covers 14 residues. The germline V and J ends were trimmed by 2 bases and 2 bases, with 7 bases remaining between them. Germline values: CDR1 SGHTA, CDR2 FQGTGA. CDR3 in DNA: TGTGCCAGCAGCTTATCAGGGGCTGGAAACACCATATATTTT. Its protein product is CASSLSGAGNTIYF.

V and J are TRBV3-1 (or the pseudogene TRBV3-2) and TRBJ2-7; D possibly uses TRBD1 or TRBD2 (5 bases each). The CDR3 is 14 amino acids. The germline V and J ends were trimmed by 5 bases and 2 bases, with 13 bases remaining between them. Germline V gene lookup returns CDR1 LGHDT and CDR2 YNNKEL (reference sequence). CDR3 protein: CASSYRDGTYEQYF. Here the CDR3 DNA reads TGTGCCAGCAGCTACCGGGACGGGACCTACGAGCAGTACTTC.

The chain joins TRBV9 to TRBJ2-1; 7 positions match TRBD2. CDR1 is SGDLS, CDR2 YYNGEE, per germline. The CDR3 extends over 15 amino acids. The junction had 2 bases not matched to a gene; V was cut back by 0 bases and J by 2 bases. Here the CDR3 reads CASSVAGTTYNEQFF. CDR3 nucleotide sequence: TGTGCCAGCAGCGTAGCCGGGACTACCTACAATGAGCAGTTCTTC.

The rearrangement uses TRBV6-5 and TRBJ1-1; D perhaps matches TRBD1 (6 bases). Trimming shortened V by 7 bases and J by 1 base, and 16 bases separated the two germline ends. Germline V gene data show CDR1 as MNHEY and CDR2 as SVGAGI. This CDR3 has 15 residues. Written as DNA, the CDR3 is TGTGCCAGCAAAACAGGGCGGGGGGGGAACACTGAAGCTTTCTTT. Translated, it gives CASKTGRGGNTEAFF.

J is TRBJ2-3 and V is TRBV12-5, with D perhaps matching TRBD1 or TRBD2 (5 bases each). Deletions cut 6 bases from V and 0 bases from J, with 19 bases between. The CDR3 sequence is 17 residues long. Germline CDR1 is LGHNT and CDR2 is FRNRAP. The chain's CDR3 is CASGADRDGTSTDTQYF. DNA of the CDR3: TGTGCTAGTGGCGCCGACCGGGACGGAACTAGCACAGATACGCAGTATTTT.

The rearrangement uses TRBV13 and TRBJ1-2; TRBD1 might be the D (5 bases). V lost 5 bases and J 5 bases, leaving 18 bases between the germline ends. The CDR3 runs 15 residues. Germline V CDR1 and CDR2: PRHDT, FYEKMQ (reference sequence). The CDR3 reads CASSLKGLGQYGYTF. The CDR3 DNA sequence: TGTGCCAGCAGCCTCAAAGGGCTGGGGCAGTATGGCTACACCTTC.

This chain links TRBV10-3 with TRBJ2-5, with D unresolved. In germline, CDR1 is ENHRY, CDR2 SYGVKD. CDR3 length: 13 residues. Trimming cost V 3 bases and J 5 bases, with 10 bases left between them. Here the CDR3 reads CAISESGVETQYF. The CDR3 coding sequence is TGTGCCATCAGTGAATCGGGTGTCGAGACCCAGTACTTC.

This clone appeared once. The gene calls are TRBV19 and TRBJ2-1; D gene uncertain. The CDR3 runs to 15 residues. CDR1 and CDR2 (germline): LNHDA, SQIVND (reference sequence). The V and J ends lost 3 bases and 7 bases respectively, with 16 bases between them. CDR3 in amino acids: CASSIGTPLGNEQFF. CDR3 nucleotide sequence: TGTGCCAGTAGTATCGGTACCCCTCTGGGGAATGAGCAGTTCTTC.

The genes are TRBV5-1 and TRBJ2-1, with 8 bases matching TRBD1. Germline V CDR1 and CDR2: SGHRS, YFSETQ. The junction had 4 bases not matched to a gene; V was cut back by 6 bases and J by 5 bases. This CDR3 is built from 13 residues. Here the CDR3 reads CASNLDRDNEQFF. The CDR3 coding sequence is TGCGCCAGCAACCTGGACAGGGACAATGAGCAGTTCTTC.

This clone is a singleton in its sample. The CDR3 DNA reads TGTGCCAGCACCCGGGGGGCTGAAAAACTGTTTTTT. Translation: CASTRGAEKLFF. J is TRBJ1-4 and V is TRBV3-1 (or the pseudogene TRBV3-2); weak D call: TRBD1 (6 bases). CDR1 is LGHDT and CDR2 is YNNKEL in the germline V gene (reference sequence). The CDR3 length is 12 residues. The ends were cut back, 7 bases at V and 7 bases at J, with 10 bases in the middle.

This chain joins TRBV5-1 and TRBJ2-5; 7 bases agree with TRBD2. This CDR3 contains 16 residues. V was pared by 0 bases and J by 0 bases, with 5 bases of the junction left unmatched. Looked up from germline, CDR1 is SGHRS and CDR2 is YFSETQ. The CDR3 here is CASSLEGRADQETQYF. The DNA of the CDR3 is TGCGCCAGCAGCTTGGAAGGGAGGGCCGACCAAGAGACCCAGTACTTC.

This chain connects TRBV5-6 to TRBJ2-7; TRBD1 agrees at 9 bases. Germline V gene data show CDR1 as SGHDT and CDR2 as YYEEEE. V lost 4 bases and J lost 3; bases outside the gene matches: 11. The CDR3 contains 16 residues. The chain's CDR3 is CASSPELRDRDYEQYF. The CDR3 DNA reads TGTGCCAGCAGCCCGGAGCTCCGGGACAGGGACTACGAGCAGTACTTC.

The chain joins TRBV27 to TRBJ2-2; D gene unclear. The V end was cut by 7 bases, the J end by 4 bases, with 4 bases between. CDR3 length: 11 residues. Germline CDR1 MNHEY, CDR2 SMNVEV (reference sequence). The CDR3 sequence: CASTGTGELFF. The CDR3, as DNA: TGTGCCAGCACTGGCACCGGGGAGCTGTTTTTT.

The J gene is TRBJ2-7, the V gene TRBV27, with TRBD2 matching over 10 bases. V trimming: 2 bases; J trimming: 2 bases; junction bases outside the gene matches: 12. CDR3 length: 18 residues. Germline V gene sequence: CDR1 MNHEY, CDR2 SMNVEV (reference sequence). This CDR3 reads CASSLVASGRVGAYEQYF. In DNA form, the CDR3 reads TGTGCCAGCAGTTTAGTGGCTAGCGGGAGAGTCGGGGCCTACGAGCAGTACTTC.

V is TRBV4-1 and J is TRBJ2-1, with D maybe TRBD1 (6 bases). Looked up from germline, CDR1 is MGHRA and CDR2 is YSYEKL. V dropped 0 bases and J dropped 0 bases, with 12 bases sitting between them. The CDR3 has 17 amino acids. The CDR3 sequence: CASSQDATRGSYNEQFF. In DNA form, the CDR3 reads TGCGCCAGCAGCCAAGACGCAACCAGGGGCTCCTACAATGAGCAGTTCTTC.

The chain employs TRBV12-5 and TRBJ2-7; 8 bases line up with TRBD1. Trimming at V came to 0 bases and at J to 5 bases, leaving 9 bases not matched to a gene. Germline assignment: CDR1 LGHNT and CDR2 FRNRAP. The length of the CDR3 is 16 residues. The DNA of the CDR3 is TGTGCTAGTGGTTTGGTACTTACAGGGGGGCCCCACGAGCAGTACTTC. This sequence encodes CASGLVLTGGPHEQYF. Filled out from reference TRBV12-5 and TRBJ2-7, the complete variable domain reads DARVTQTPRHKVTEMGQEVTMRCQPILGHNTVFWYRQTMMQGLELLAYFRNRAPLDDSGMPKDRFSAEMPDATLATLKIQPSEPRDSAVYFCASGLVLTGGPHEQYFGPGTRLTVT.

This CDR3 is CAWSPGTLMNTEAFF. In nucleotides, the CDR3 is TGTGCCTGGAGTCCCGGGACACTAATGAACACTGAAGCTTTCTTT. The V and J genes are TRBV30 and TRBJ1-1; possible D gene TRBD1, 6 bases. CDR3 length equals 15 residues. V shed 2 bases and J shed 0 bases, with 13 bases lying between them. Germline assignment: CDR1 GTSNPN and CDR2 SVGIG (reference sequence).

The CDR3 nucleotides read TGTGCCAGCAGTTACGAGGGCTCGGCTGGAAACACCATATATTTT. Its protein is CASSYEGSAGNTIYF. The chain carries TRBV6-6 and TRBJ1-3; D is ambiguous. The V and J ends lost 2 bases and 2 bases respectively, with 10 bases between them. This CDR3 contains 15 residues. Germline values: CDR1 MNHNY, CDR2 SVGAGI (reference sequence).

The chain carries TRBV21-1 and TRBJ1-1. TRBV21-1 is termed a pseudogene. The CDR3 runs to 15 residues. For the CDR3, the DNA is TGTGCCAGCAGCAATTTAGAGGGCCCGAACACTGAAGCTTTCTTT. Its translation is CASSNLEGPNTEAFF.

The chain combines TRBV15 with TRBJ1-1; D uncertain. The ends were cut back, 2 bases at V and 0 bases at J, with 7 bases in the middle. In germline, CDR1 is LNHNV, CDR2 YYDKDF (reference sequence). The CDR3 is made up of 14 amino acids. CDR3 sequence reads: CATSRPLMNTEAFF. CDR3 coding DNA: TGTGCCACCAGCAGACCTTTAATGAACACTGAAGCTTTCTTT.

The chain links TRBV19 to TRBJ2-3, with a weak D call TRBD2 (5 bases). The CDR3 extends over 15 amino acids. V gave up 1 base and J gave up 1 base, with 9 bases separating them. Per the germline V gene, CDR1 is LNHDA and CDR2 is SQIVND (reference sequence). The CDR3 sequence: CASSIASRGTDTQYF. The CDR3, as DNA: TGTGCCAGTAGTATAGCTAGCCGCGGCACAGATACGCAGTATTTT.

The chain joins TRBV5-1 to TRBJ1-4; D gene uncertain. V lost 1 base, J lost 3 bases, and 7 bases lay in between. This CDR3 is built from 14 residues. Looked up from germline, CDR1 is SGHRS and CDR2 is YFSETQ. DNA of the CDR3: TGCGCCAGCAGCTTGAGCCAGCCTAATGAAAAACTGTTTTTT. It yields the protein CASSLSQPNEKLFF.

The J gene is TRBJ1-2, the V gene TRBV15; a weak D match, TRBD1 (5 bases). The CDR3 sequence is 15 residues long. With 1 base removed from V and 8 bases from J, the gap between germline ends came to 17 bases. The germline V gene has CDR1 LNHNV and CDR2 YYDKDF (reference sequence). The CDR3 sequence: CATSRAGTPEVGYTF. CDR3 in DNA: TGTGCCACCAGCAGAGCGGGGACTCCCGAGGTCGGCTACACCTTC.

The CDR3 coding sequence is TGTGCCAGCAGTTTAGACGGACAGAATGGCTACGAGCAGTACTTC. Its translation is CASSLDGQNGYEQYF. V gene TRBV27 combines with J gene TRBJ2-7, with D possibly matching TRBD1 (6 bases). V dropped 2 bases and J dropped 3 bases, with 14 bases sitting between them. CDR1 is MNHEY, CDR2 SMNVEV, per germline (reference sequence). The CDR3 covers 15 residues.

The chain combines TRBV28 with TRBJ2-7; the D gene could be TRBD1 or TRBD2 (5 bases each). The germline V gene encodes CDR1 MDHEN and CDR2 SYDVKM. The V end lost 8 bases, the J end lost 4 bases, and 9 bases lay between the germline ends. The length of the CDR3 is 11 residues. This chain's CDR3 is CASSGTYEQYF. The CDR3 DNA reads TGTGCCAGCTCTGGGACGTACGAGCAGTACTTC.

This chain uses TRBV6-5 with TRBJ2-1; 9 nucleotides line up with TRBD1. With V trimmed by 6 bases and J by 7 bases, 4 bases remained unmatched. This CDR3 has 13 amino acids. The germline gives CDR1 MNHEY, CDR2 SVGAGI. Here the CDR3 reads CASSPDRGNEQFF. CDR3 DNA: TGTGCCAGCAGCCCGGACAGGGGAAATGAGCAGTTCTTC.